What follows are 17 T cell receptor beta chains derived from one specimen sequenced in a study of spatial heterogeneity in lung cancer. Time point in this sample: sample taken at primary tumor resection. The sequenced material consisted of unsorted whole RNA from tumor, nontumor lung or frozen PBMC. MiXCR, run by TCRdb on the 5' RACE reads, gives a single entry per CDR3 protein. This sample has 49,000 or so distinct CDR3 sequences, with approximately 10% found just once. Sequenced here: PBMCs, sampled at surgery. All receptors derive from a female donor with early-stage non-small cell lung cancer.

Notes on this clonotype: Sequence at one end of the junction differs from germline and may be a read error. The V gene is TRBV12-3 or TRBV12-4, the J gene TRBJ2-3, with 13 bases identical to TRBD2. The CDR3 covers 13 residues. CDR3 DNA: TGTGCCAGCAGTTTAGGACTAGCGGGGGGCGGGGATTTT. Its translation is CASSLGLAGGGDF.

This clonotype occurred many times. The V and J genes are TRBV27 and TRBJ2-3; 7 nucleotides line up with TRBD1. The length of the CDR3 is 14 residues. The V and J ends lost 7 bases and 2 bases, in that order; junction bases with no gene match: 6. Germline values: CDR1 MNHEY, CDR2 SMNVEV (reference sequence). The CDR3 spells CASTPDRTTDTQYF. As DNA, the CDR3 is TGTGCCAGCACCCCGGACAGGACCACAGATACGCAGTATTTT.

V usage is TRBV6-5 and J usage is TRBJ1-5, with 7 nucleotides matching TRBD1. The CDR3 loop spans 17 amino acids. Germline V gene lookup returns CDR1 MNHEY and CDR2 SVGAGI. V lost 0 bases, J lost 5 bases, and 10 bases stayed unmatched. The CDR3: CASSYSGPGQSDQPQHF. In nucleotides, the CDR3 is TGTGCCAGCAGTTACTCTGGTCCGGGACAGAGCGATCAGCCCCAGCATTTT.

As concerns this clonotype: This may come from a read error, since a much larger clone is one base off. This chain uses TRBV18 with TRBJ2-2; TRBD1 agrees at 9 bases. Germline V gene data show CDR1 as KGHSH and CDR2 as LQKENI. The CDR3 sequence is 15 residues long. V shed 2 bases, J shed 4 bases, and the junction held 2 bases outside the gene matches. The CDR3 nucleotides read TGTGCCAGCTCACCAGGGACAGGGCCCACCGGGGAGCTGTTTTTT. Encoded protein: CASSPGTGPTGELFF.

This clonotype was seen a handful of times. This chain joins TRBV20-1 and TRBJ1-1, with no clear D. The length of the CDR3 is 13 residues. Trimming took off 5 bases at V and 1 base at J, with 11 bases between the two ends. CDR1 and CDR2 from the germline V gene are DFQATT and SNEGSKA (reference sequence). CDR3 sequence (DNA): TGCAGTGCTCTTCGGGGTGAGAACACTGAAGCTTTCTTT. This gives the protein CSALRGENTEAFF.

This clonotype was counted many times. The chain links TRBV2 to TRBJ2-1; 8 nucleotides agree with TRBD1. The CDR3 length is 14 residues. V was pared by 9 bases and J by 1 base, with 5 bases of the junction left unmatched. Germline V gene sequence: CDR1 SNHLY, CDR2 FYNNEI. DNA for the CDR3: TGTGCCAGGGACAGGGACGGATCCTACAATGAGCAGTTCTTC. It specifies CARDRDGSYNEQFF.

This clonotype was counted at least ten times. CDR3 DNA sequence: TGTGCCAGCAGTTACTCGATTCTAGCGGGGTACAATGAGCAGTTCTTC. Encoded protein: CASSYSILAGYNEQFF. The V call is TRBV6-2 or TRBV6-3, the J call TRBJ2-1; TRBD2 agrees at 9 bases. The CDR3 loop spans 16 amino acids. The junction had 4 bases not matched to a gene; V was cut back by 0 bases and J by 4 bases. Germline-derived CDR1 and CDR2 are MNHEY and SVGEGT.

This clonotype occurred a few times. The rearrangement joins TRBV12-2 to TRBJ1-4. TRBV12-2 is flagged as a pseudogene. CDR3 length: 20 residues. The CDR3 reads CASRLRRGPQSSATNEKLFF. In nucleotides, the CDR3 is TGTGCAAGTCGCTTACGCCGAGGGCCCCAAAGCTCTGCAACTAATGAAAAACTGTTTTTT.

The chain's CDR3 is CASSNYGGPNTEAFF. The CDR3 DNA sequence: TGTGCCAGCAGCAATTACGGAGGGCCGAACACTGAAGCTTTCTTT. The rearrangement uses TRBV7-2 and TRBJ1-1; D is unclear. The germline CDR1 and CDR2 sequences are SGHTA and FQGNSA. The V end lost 5 bases, the J end lost 1 base, and 14 bases lay between the germline ends. The CDR3 loop spans 15 amino acids.

This clonotype was counted many times. This rearrangement joins TRBV5-6 to TRBJ2-7; 7 bases line up with TRBD2. J lost 1 base, V lost 3 bases, and 1 base had no gene match. CDR3 length equals 13 residues. CDR1 and CDR2 (germline): SGHDT, YYEEEE. The CDR3 region is CASSSGGSYEQYF. CDR3 nucleotide sequence: TGTGCCAGCAGCTCCGGGGGGTCCTACGAGCAGTACTTC.

This clonotype was detected a few times. The chain links TRBV20-1 to TRBJ2-7; 8 bases are a match to TRBD2. From germline, CDR1 is DFQATT and CDR2 SNEGSKA (reference sequence). V was clipped by 6 bases and J by 1 base; unmatched bases: 11. The CDR3 is 15 residues long. The CDR3 DNA sequence: TGCAGTGCGACGAGGTCGGCGGGGGGTTCCTACGAGCAGTACTTC. It encodes CSATRSAGGSYEQYF.

This clonotype was recorded only once. CDR3 sequence (DNA): TGCAGCGCCGGGACAGGCACAGATACGCAGTATTTT. Its translation: CSAGTGTDTQYF. The J gene is TRBJ2-3, the V gene TRBV29-1; 7 bases are shared with TRBD1. Germline V gene sequence: CDR1 SQVTM, CDR2 ANQGSEA. V gave up 7 bases and J gave up 1 base; unmatched junction bases: 2. The CDR3 is 12 residues long.

A few counts support this clonotype. This chain connects TRBV7-2 to TRBJ1-4; 7 bases line up with TRBD1. The CDR3 extends over 17 amino acids. The germline V gene has CDR1 SGHTA and CDR2 FQGNSA. Trimming cost V 2 bases and J 5 bases; bases outside gene matches: 11. The CDR3 is CASSLSAAGTVNEKLFF. CDR3 DNA: TGTGCCAGCAGCTTATCCGCTGCCGGGACAGTGAATGAAAAACTGTTTTTT.

The genes are TRBV5-1 and TRBJ1-1; TRBD1 aligns across 8 bases. This CDR3 has 13 amino acids. Per germline, CDR1 SGHRS and CDR2 YFSETQ. Unmatched junction bases numbered 4, after V lost 4 bases and J lost 5 bases. The CDR3 loop reads CASSVTGGTEAFF. The CDR3 region has the DNA TGCGCCAGCAGCGTAACAGGGGGGACTGAAGCTTTCTTT.

At least ten counts were recorded for this clonotype. The J gene is TRBJ2-3, the V gene TRBV12-3 or TRBV12-4; a weak D match, TRBD1 (5 bases). The CDR3 is 15 amino acids. Trimming left V 6 bases short and J 4 bases short, with 17 bases between. The CDR3 loop is CASSRDSLGADTQYF. The CDR3 nucleotides read TGTGCCAGCAGCCGAGACAGCCTAGGGGCAGATACGCAGTATTTT.

This chain links TRBV6-5 with TRBJ2-7; 10 bases agree with TRBD2. Germline V gene sequence: CDR1 MNHEY, CDR2 SVGAGI. The CDR3 consists of 14 residues. Trimming took 10 bases from V and 2 from J; bases not matched to a gene: 8. Here the CDR3 DNA reads TGTGCCACCCGGACTAGCGGTACCCCCTACGAGCAGTACTTC. This gives the protein CATRTSGTPYEQYF.

Ten or more counts support this clonotype. V gene TRBV20-1 combines with J gene TRBJ1-5; TRBD1 is a possible D gene (5 bases). The V gene's germline CDR1 is DFQATT and CDR2 SNEGSKA (reference sequence). The V gene lost 6 bases and the J gene lost 2 bases, with 14 bases spanning the gap. The CDR3 runs 14 residues. CDR3 in DNA: TGCAGTGCCTCCGGGGGTCGGGGCAATCAGCCCCAGCATTTT. Translated: CSASGGRGNQPQHF.